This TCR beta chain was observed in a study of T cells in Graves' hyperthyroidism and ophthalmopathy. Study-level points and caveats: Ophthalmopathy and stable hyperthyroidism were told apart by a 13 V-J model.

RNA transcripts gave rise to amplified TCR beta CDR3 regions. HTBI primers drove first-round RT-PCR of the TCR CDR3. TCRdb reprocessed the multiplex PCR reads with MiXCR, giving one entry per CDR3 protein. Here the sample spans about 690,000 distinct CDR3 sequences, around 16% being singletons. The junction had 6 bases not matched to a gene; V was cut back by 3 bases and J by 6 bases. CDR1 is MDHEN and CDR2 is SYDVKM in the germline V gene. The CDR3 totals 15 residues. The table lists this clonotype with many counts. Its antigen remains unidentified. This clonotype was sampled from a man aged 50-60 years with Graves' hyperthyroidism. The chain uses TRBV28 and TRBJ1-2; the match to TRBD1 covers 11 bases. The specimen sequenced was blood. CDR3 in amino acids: CASSLRGTGGNGYTF. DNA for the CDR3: TGTGCCAGCAGTTTGAGAGGGACAGGGGGGAATGGCTACACCTTC.